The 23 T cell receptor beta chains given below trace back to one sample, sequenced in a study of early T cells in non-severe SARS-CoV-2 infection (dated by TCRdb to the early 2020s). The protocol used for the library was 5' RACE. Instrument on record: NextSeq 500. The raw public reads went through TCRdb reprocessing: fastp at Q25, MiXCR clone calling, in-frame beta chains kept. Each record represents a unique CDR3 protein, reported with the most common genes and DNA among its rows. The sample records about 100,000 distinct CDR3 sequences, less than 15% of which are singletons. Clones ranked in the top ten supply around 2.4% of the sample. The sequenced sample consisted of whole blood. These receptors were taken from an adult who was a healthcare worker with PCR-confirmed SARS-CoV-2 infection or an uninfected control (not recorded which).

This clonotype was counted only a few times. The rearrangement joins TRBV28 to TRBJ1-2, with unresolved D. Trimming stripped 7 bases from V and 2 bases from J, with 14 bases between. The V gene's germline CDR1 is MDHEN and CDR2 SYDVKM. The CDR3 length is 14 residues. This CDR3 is CASTENTGNYGYTF. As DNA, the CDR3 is TGTGCCAGCACCGAGAACACGGGGAACTATGGCTACACCTTC.

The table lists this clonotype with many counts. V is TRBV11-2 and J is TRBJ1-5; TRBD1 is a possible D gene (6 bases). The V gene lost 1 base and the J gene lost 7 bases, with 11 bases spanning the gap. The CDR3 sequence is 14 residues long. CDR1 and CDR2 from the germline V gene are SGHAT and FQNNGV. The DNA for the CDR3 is TGTGCCAGCAGCTTAGCCCCCGGGGGCCAGCCCCAGCATTTT. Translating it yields CASSLAPGGQPQHF.

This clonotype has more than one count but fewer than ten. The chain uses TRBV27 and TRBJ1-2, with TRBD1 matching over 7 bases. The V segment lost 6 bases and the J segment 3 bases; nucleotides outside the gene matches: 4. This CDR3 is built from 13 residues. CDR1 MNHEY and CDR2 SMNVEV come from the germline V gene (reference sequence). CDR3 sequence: CASSGTAYYGYTF. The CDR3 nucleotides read TGTGCCAGCAGCGGGACAGCTTACTATGGCTACACCTTC.

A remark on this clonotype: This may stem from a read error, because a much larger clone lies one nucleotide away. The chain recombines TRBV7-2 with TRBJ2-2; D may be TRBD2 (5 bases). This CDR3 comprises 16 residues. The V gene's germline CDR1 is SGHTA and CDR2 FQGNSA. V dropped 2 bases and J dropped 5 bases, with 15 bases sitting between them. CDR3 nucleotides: TGTACCAGCAGCTTAAAAGCTCGGGGTGGAACCGGGGAGCTGTTTTTT. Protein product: CTSSLKARGGTGELFF.

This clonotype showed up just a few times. In DNA form, the CDR3 reads TGTGCCAGCGCGAAGGGGGGGCAGAACACTGAAGCTTTCTTT. Residues: CASAKGGQNTEAFF. The chain has TRBV12-3 or TRBV12-4 and TRBJ1-1; D possibly corresponds to TRBD1 (6 bases). V was clipped by 8 bases and J by 1 base, with 14 bases between them. CDR3 length: 14 residues.

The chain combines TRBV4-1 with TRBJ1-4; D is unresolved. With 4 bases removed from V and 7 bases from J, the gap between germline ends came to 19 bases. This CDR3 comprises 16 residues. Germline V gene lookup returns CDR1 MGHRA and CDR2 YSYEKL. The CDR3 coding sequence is TGCGCCAGCAGCCCCAGAACGGAGGCAGCTACTGAAAAACTGTTTTTT. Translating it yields CASSPRTEAATEKLFF.

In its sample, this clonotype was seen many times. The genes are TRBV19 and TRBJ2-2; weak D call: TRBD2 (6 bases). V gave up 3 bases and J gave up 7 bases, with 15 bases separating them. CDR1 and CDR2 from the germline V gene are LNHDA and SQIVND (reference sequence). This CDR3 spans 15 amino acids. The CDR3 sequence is CASSIPWGGGGELFF. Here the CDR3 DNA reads TGTGCCAGTAGTATCCCCTGGGGAGGCGGCGGGGAGCTGTTTTTT.

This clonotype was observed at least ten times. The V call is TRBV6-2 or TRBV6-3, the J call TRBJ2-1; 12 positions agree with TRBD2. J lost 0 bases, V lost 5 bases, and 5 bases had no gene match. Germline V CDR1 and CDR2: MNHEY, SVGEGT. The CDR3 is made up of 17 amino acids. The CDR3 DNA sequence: TGTGCCAGCAGTCAACTAGCGGGGGGAAACTCCTACAATGAGCAGTTCTTC. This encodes CASSQLAGGNSYNEQFF.

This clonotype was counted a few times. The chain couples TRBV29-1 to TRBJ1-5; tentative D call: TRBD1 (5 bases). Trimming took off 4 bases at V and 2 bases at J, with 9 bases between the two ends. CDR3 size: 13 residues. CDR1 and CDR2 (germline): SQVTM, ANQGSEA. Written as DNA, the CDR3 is TGCAGCGTTGGCCAGGGAGGCAATCAGCCCCAGCATTTT. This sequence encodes CSVGQGGNQPQHF.

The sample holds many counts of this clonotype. CDR3 region: CASSPPGRDEQFF. The CDR3 nucleotides are TGTGCCAGCTCACCACCAGGCAGGGATGAGCAGTTCTTC. This chain joins TRBV18 and TRBJ2-1; D might be TRBD1 (5 bases). The CDR3 loop spans 13 amino acids. Looked up from germline, CDR1 is KGHSH and CDR2 is LQKENI. V lost 0 bases and J 8 bases, leaving 8 bases between the germline ends. Supplemented by reference TRBV18 and TRBJ2-1, the full variable domain reads NAGVMQNPRHLVRRRGQEARLRCSPMKGHSHVYWYRQLPEEGLKFMVYLQKENIIDESGMPKERFSAEFPKEGPSILRIQQVVRGDSAAYFCASSPPGRDEQFFGPGTRLTVL.

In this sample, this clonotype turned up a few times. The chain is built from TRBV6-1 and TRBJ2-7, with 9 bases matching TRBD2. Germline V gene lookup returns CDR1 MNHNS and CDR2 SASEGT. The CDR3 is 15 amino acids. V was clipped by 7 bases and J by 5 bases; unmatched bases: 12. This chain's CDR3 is CASKIGGGAPNEQYF. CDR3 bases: TGTGCCAGCAAGATCGGCGGGGGGGCCCCCAACGAGCAGTACTTC.

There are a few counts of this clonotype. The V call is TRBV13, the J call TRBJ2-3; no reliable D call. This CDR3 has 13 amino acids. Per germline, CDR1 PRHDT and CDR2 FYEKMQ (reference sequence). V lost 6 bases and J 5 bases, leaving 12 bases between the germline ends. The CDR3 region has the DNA TGTGCCAGCAGACGCGGACGGCAAGATACGCAGTATTTT. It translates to CASRRGRQDTQYF.

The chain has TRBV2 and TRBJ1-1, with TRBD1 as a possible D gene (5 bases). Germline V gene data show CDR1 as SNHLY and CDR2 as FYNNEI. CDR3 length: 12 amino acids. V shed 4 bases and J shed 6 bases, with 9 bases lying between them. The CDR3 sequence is CASSALGAEAFF. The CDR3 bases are TGTGCCAGCAGTGCCTTGGGGGCTGAAGCTTTCTTT.

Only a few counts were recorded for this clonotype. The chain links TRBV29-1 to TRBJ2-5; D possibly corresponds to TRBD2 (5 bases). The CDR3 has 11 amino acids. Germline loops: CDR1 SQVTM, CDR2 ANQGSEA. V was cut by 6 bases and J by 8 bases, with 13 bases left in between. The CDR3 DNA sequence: TGCAGCGTCGGACGACTACTAACCCAGTACTTC. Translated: CSVGRLLTQYF.

CDR3 in DNA: TGCAGTGCTGGGGACGTTCAACCCCTCCACTTT. This gives the protein CSAGDVQPLHF. The chain uses TRBV20-1 and TRBJ1-6, with D possibly matching TRBD1 (5 bases). CDR1 is DFQATT, CDR2 SNEGSKA, per germline (reference sequence). This CDR3 is 11 amino acids long. V was shortened by 5 bases and J by 12 bases, with 11 bases between the two germline ends.

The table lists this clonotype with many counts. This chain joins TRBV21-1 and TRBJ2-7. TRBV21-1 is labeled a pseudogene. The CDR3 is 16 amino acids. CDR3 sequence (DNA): TGTGCCAGCAGCTCTCGACCGAACTACGCACTGTACGAGCAGTACTTC. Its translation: CASSSRPNYALYEQYF.

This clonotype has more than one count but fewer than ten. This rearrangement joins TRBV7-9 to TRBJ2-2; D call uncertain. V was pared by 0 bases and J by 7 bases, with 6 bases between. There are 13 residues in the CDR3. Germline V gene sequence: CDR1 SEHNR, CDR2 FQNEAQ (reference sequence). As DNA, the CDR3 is TGTGCCAGCAGCTTAGCGAGAAACGGGGAGCTGTTTTTT. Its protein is CASSLARNGELFF.

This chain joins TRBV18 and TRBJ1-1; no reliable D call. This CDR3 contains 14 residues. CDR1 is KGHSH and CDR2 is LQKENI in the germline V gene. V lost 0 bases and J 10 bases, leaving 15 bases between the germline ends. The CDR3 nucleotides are TGTGCCAGCTCACCACCGGCCCAGACAACCCGAGCTTTCTTT. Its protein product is CASSPPAQTTRAFF.

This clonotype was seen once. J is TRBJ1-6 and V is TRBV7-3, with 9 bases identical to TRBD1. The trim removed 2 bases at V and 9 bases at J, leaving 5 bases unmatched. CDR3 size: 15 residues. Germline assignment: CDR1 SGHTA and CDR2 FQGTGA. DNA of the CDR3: TGTGCCAGCAGCTTACCGGGACAGGGAATTTCACCCCTCCACTTT. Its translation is CASSLPGQGISPLHF. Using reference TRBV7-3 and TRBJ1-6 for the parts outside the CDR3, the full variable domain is GAGVSQTPSNKVTEKGKYVELRCDPISGHTALYWYRQSLGQGPEFLIYFQGTGAADDSGLPNDRFFAVRPEGSVSTLKIQRTERGDSAVYLCASSLPGQGISPLHFGNGTRLTVT.

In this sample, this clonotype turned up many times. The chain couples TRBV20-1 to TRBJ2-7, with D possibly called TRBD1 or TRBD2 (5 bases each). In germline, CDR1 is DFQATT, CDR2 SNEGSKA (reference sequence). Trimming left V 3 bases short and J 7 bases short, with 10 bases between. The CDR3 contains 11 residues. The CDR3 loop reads CSARVGVEQYF. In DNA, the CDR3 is TGCAGTGCTAGGGTGGGGGTAGAGCAGTACTTC.

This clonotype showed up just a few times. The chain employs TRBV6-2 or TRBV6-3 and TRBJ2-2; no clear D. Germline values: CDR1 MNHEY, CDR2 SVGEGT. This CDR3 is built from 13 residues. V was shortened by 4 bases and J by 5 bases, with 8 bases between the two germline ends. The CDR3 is CASSSYETGELFF. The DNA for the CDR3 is TGTGCCAGCAGTTCCTATGAAACCGGGGAGCTGTTTTTT.

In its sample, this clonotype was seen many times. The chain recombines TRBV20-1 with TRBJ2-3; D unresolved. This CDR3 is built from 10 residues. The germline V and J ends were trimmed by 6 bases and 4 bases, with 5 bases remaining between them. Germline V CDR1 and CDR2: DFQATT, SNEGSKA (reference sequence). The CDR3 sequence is CSALADTQYF. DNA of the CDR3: TGCAGTGCGTTGGCAGATACGCAGTATTTT.

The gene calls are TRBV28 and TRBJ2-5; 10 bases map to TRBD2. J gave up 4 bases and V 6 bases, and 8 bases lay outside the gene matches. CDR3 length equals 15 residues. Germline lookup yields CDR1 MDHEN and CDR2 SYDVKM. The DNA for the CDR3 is TGTGCCAGCAGCTCCGGGGGACTAGCGATAGAGACCCAGTACTTC. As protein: CASSSGGLAIETQYF.